This TCR beta chain comes out of a study of blood T cell repertoires in COVID-19. Across the study: PBMCs, B-cell-depleted T cells, or T cells were the source of the cDNA or gDNA that made up the material.

Assay: immunoSEQ multiplex PCR; the TCRdb copy retains only in-frame clones and omits some. The repertoire holds about 16,000 clones, with 70% to 90% as singletons. This CDR3 spans 15 amino acids. The ends lost 0 bases at V and 7 bases at J; junction bases unmatched: 6. Germline values: CDR1 MGHRA, CDR2 YSYEKL. V and J are TRBV4-1 and TRBJ1-5, with 7 bases lining up with TRBD1. The specimen was peripheral blood. This TCR came from a human donor in a cohort sampled during active COVID-19. The CDR3: CASSQDLGQWQPQHF. As DNA, the CDR3 is TGCGCCAGCAGCCAAGATCTGGGACAGTGGCAGCCCCAGCATTTT.